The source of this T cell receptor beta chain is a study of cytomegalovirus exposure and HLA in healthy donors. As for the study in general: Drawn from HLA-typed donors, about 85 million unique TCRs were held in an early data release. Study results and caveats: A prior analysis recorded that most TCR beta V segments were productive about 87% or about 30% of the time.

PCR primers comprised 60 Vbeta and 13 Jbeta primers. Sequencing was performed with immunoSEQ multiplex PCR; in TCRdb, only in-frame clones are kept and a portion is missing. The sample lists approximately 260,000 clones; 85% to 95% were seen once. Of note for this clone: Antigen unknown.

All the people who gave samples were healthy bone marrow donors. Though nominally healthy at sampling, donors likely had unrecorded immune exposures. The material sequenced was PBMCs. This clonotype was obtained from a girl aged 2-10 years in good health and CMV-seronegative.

CDR3 amino acids: CASKAFPGGIDGYTF. Written as DNA, the CDR3 is TGTGCCAGTAAAGCTTTTCCGGGTGGAATTGATGGCTACACCTTC. The chain carries TRBV19 and TRBJ1-2, with D unresolved. The V end was cut by 7 bases, the J end by 6 bases, with 21 bases between. Per germline, CDR1 LNHDA and CDR2 SQIVND (reference sequence). The CDR3 sequence is 15 residues long.